This T cell receptor beta chain came from a study of technical replicates of blood from several donors. Clones were sequenced by immunoSEQ multiplex PCR, and TCRdb holds only the in-frame ones, with some missing. Seen here are 75,000 to 100,000 clones, about 95% observed once, and the top ten hold less than 0.35%. This CDR3 region has 15 residues. CDR1 and CDR2 (germline): SGDLS, YYNGEE. Trimming took off 4 bases at V and 7 bases at J, with 21 bases between the two ends. Sequenced sample: T cells isolated from PBMCs. The rearrangement links TRBV9 to TRBJ2-7; possible D gene TRBD2, 5 bases. This clonotype was sampled from a human donor in good health. The CDR3 region is CASSPPPGWRGEQYF. The CDR3 region has the DNA TGTGCCAGCAGCCCCCCCCCGGGGTGGCGCGGAGAGCAGTACTTC.